This is a list of T cell receptor beta chains from one sample in a study of T-cell reconstitution after alpha-beta-depleted transplantation in children. TCRdb reanalysed the PCR reads using MiXCR and keeps one entry per CDR3 protein. Among some 600,000 distinct CDR3 sequences, 10% to 15% were seen once, and the ten largest hold roughly 2.3%. The sequencing here drew on PBMCs, mostly from graft donor cells, taken 360 days after TCRalphabeta/CD19-depleted stem cell transplant. The source is a male patient younger than 18 who had a stem cell transplant for acute myeloid leukemia, so the T cells may come from the graft donor. Each CDR3 is given with its conserved first and last residue. Each record gives: clone size, V gene, D gene, J gene, CDR3 DNA, CDR3 protein. A D gene is named only where the DNA matches it firmly. Not every row has a clone size; where given, it reads once, few, many or a size class.

-,TRBV29-1,-,TRBJ2-3,TGCAGCGTTGAAGATCTTGGCCTCGGCACAGATACGCAGTATTTT,CSVEDLGLGTDTQYF
many,TRBV7-3,-,TRBJ2-3,TGTGCCAGCAGTCCGTCGGGTCAGGGCGGACGCACAGATACGCAGTATTTT,CASSPSGQGGRTDTQYF
few,TRBV7-9,-,TRBJ2-1,TGTGCCAGCAGCCCAGCGGTAGCGGTCGATCTCTACAATGAGCAGTTCTTC,CASSPAVAVDLYNEQFF
-,TRBV4-2,-,TRBJ2-1,TGTGCCAGCAGCCAAGATACCCAGGGACTGGGCTCCTACAATGAGCAGTTCTTC,CASSQDTQGLGSYNEQFF
few,TRBV9,TRBD2,TRBJ2-7,TGTGCCAGCAGCGTCGGATCCGGGAGGGTGTACGAGCAGTACTTC,CASSVGSGRVYEQYF
few,TRBV28,-,TRBJ2-7,TGTGCCAGCAGTTCCCCGGGACTTATCTCCTACGAGCAGTACTTC,CASSSPGLISYEQYF
few,TRBV7-2,-,TRBJ2-7,TGTGCCAGCAGCTTAGCGGCAGGGACGAGCTCCTACGAGCAGTACTTC,CASSLAAGTSSYEQYF
many,TRBV29-1,TRBD1,TRBJ1-4,TGCAGCGCGCGGGGACAGGGACGGGAAAAACTGTTTTTT,CSARGQGREKLFF
-,TRBV7-2,-,TRBJ1-5,TGTGCCAGCAGCTTAAAGGGCAGGTATAGCAATCAGCCCCAGCATTTT,CASSLKGRYSNQPQHF
-,TRBV5-5,-,TRBJ2-1,TGTGCCAGCAGCCGGACTCCGAACAATGAGCAGTTCTTC,CASSRTPNNEQFF
few,TRBV29-1,-,TRBJ1-2,TGCAGCGTTGAAGGGCCTGGACAGACCTATGGCTACACCTTC,CSVEGPGQTYGYTF
-,TRBV27,-,TRBJ2-7,TGTGCCAGCAGTCCCTCAGGACTCATCTACGAGCAGTACTTC,CASSPSGLIYEQYF
many,TRBV12-5,-,TRBJ2-1,TGTGCTAGTGGCAGAGGAGGGCCGGGAGAGCAGTTCTTC,CASGRGGPGEQFF
-,TRBV10-3,-,TRBJ2-2,TGTGCCATCAGTGAGTCGAATACTGCCGGGGAGCTGTTTTTT,CAISESNTAGELFF
many,TRBV25-1,-,TRBJ1-5,TGTGCCAGCAGTGACGGGGCCGGGCCCCAGCATTTT,CASSDGAGPQHF
-,TRBV5-1,-,TRBJ2-3,TGCGCCAGCAGAAGTCCCCCGGCAGATACGCAGTATTTT,CASRSPPADTQYF
many,TRBV29-1,-,TRBJ1-1,TGCAGCGCTAAGAACCAGGAGGCGGGGAACACTGAAGCTTTCTTT,CSAKNQEAGNTEAFF
few,TRBV24-1,TRBD2,TRBJ2-3,TGTGCCACCAGACGGACTAGCGGCCCCACAGATACGCAGTATTTT,CATRRTSGPTDTQYF
many,TRBV12-3/TRBV12-4,TRBD2,TRBJ2-7,TGTGCCAGCAGTTCACTAGCGGGAATTACCTACGAGCAGTACTTC,CASSSLAGITYEQYF
many,TRBV14,-,TRBJ2-7,TGTGCCAGCAGCCAAGTAGTCTACGAGCAGTACTTC,CASSQVVYEQYF
few,TRBV7-9,TRBD2,TRBJ2-3,TGTGCCAGCAGCTTAAGGTGGGGACTAGCGGCCACAGATACGCAGTATTTT,CASSLRWGLAATDTQYF
-,TRBV25-1,TRBD1,TRBJ1-2,TGTGCCAGCAGTGGCAAGAGGACAGGAGACTATGGCTACACCTTC,CASSGKRTGDYGYTF
many,TRBV5-1,-,TRBJ2-1,TGCGCCAGCCGTGGGAATGAGCAGTTCTTC,CASRGNEQFF
many,TRBV24-1,TRBD1,TRBJ2-1,TGTGCCACCAGTGACTCGGACAGGGGGCGTTTAGGTCGGTCCTACAATGAGCAGTTCTTC,CATSDSDRGRLGRSYNEQFF
few,TRBV2,-,TRBJ2-5,TGTGCCAGCAGGGCCTGGAACCAAGAGACCCAGTACTTC,CASRAWNQETQYF
many,TRBV20-1,TRBD1,TRBJ2-7,TGCAGTGCTAGAGGGGGACAGGGAGTGTACTTC,CSARGGQGVYF
many,TRBV29-1,-,TRBJ2-5,TGCAGCGTTGAAGACAAGGGGCTAGAGACCCAGTACTTC,CSVEDKGLETQYF
few,TRBV4-3,TRBD2,TRBJ2-1,TGCGCCAGCAGCCAAGCCCCTAGCGGGAGTCACAATGAGCAGTTCTTC,CASSQAPSGSHNEQFF
-,TRBV6-2/TRBV6-3,TRBD2,TRBJ2-7,TGTGCCAGCACTCAACGGGGCGGGAGGGTCCTCTACGAGCAGTACTTC,CASTQRGGRVLYEQYF
-,TRBV7-6,TRBD2,TRBJ2-7,TGTGCCAGCAGCAAACCGACTAGCGGGAGCCACGAGCAGTACTTC,CASSKPTSGSHEQYF
many,TRBV12-3/TRBV12-4,-,TRBJ1-4,TGTGCCAGCAGCCCGAGTTTAAATGAAAAACTGTTTTTT,CASSPSLNEKLFF
few,TRBV4-3,-,TRBJ2-3,TGCGCCAGCAGCGGTTCCGCAGATACGCAGTATTTT,CASSGSADTQYF
few,TRBV7-2,-,TRBJ2-7,TGTGCCAGCAGCTTAGGCCCTCTCGAGCAGTACTTC,CASSLGPLEQYF
many,TRBV28,-,TRBJ2-7,TGTGCCAGCCAATTAAAGGCCTACGAGCAGTACTTC,CASQLKAYEQYF
many,TRBV4-3,-,TRBJ2-1,TGCGCCAGCAGCCCTTCCGGGACGTCCTACAATGAGCAGTTCTTC,CASSPSGTSYNEQFF
-,TRBV28,-,TRBJ1-2,TGTGCCAGCAGCCAACAGAACAGGAGAATCTATGGCTACACCTTC,CASSQQNRRIYGYTF
many,TRBV20-1,-,TRBJ2-3,TGCAGTGCTTTAACCCCGACTAGATTCACAGATACGCAGTATTTT,CSALTPTRFTDTQYF